Listed here are 5 T cell receptor beta chains from one sample, sequenced in a study of CXCR3-negative and CXCR3-positive naive CD8 T cells. 5' RACE with UMI labels generated the TRB cDNA libraries. TCRdb reprocessed the 5' RACE reads, with one entry per CDR3 protein and no DNA. The sample table includes around 140,000 distinct CDR3 sequences. Sequenced input: naive CXCR3- CD8+ T cells from blood. Stated subset: CD45RO-CCR7+CD27+CD95- naive CD8+ T cells lacking CXCR3 (TNR3-). The receptors come from a human donor in good health. Some clones in this sample may be carry-over from other donors' samples.

This rearrangement joins TRBV18 to TRBJ1-5. Germline V gives CDR1 KGHSH, CDR2 LQKENI. This CDR3 has 16 amino acids. CDR3 protein: CASSNPQGEGNQPQHF.

The CDR3 is CSAGKGFNQPQHF. This chain joins TRBV29-1 and TRBJ1-5; the TRBD1 assignment by TCRdb is unverifiable without DNA. Germline-derived CDR1 and CDR2 are SQVTM and ANQGSEA. The length of the CDR3 is 13 residues.

The chain employs TRBV12-3 or TRBV12-4 and TRBJ2-7; lacking DNA, the TRBD2 call made by TCRdb goes unchecked. CDR3 length: 11 residues. The CDR3 reads CASGLAVEQYF.

The gene calls are TRBV14 and TRBJ1-4. Germline-derived CDR1 and CDR2 are SGHDN and FVKESK. This CDR3 spans 15 amino acids. The CDR3 region is CASSPTIATNEKLFF.

The chain has TRBV21-1 and TRBJ1-2; the TCRdb call, TRBD1, lacks DNA for checking. TRBV21-1 is termed a pseudogene. The CDR3 contains 19 residues. The CDR3 here is CASSKVCGTGPEGNYGYTF.